This T cell receptor (beta chain) was captured in a study of blood T cell repertoires in COVID-19. In the study overall: Acute-phase and convalescent COVID-19 samples originated in the United States, Italy and Spain. The analysed material was cDNA or gDNA that came from T cells, B-cell-depleted T cells, or PBMCs.

Only in-frame clones appear in the TCRdb table, and some are missing; sequencing was by immunoSEQ multiplex PCR. The table has 150,000 or so clones, approximately 90% seen once. The V and J ends lost 4 bases and 2 bases respectively, with 12 bases between them. CDR3 length equals 14 residues. From germline, CDR1 is SGHTA and CDR2 FQGNSA. The clonotype comes from a man between 18 and 29 years old with acute or convalescent COVID-19. The material sequenced was peripheral blood. The chain combines TRBV7-2 with TRBJ2-7, with D perhaps TRBD1 (6 bases). The CDR3 DNA reads TGTGCCAGCAGCTATCCGGGACACCCCTACGAGCAGTACTTC. Translating gives CASSYPGHPYEQYF.